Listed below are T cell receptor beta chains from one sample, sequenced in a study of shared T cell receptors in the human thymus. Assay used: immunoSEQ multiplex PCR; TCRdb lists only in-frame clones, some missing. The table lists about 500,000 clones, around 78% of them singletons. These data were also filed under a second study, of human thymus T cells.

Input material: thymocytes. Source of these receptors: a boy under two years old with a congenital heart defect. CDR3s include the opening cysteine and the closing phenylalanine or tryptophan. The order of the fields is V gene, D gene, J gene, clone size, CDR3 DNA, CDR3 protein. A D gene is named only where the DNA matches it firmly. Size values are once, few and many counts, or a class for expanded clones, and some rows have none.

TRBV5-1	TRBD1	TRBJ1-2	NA	TGCGCCAGCAGAGGGGACAGGGAAGTTCGTGGCTACACCTTC	CASRGDREVRGYTF
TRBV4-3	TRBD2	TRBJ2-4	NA	TGCGCCAGCAGCTTGGGTTTATTTTGGTCTAGCGGGAGTCGCATGAACATTCAGTACTTC	CASSLGLFWSSGSRMNIQYF
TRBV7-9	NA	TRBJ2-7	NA	TGTGCCAGCAGCCACCCGCGGCCCCCCTTCACCTACGAGCAGTACTTC	CASSHPRPPFTYEQYF
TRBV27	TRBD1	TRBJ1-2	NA	TGTGCCAGCAGTTCCCACGGACAGGGGGCACCAAACTATGGCTACACCTTC	CASSSHGQGAPNYGYTF
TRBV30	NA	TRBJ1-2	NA	TGTGCCTGGAGATGGGAGGTTAACTATGGCTACACCTTC	CAWRWEVNYGYTF
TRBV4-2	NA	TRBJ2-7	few	TGTGCCAGCAGCCAAGTCGCGGAGGGGTTGTACGAGCAGTACTTC	CASSQVAEGLYEQYF
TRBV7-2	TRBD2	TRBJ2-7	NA	TGTGCCAGCAGCTTAGCTGGTGTCGGGAGGGCCCCCTACGAGCAGTACTTC	CASSLAGVGRAPYEQYF
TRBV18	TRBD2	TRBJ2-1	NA	TGTGCCAGCTCACGCCCTTTACCTAGCGGGAGGTCAGGGGGCAATGAGCAGTTCTTC	CASSRPLPSGRSGGNEQFF
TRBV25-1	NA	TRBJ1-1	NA	TGTGCCAGCAGTGAACAGGGGAACACTGAAGCTTTCTTT	CASSEQGNTEAFF
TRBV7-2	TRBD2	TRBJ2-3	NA	TGTGCCAGCAGCCGCAACCTCCTAGCGGGAGGGGGCACAGATACGCAGTATTTT	CASSRNLLAGGGTDTQYF
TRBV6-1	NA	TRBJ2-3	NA	TGTGCCAGCAGGATCCGGAGCGGTAGCACAGATACGCAGTATTTT	CASRIRSGSTDTQYF
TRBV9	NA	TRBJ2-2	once	TGTGCCAGCAGCGCCCCTTTCAGGACGAACACCGGGGAGCTGTTTTTT	CASSAPFRTNTGELFF
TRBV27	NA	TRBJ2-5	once	TGTGCCAGCAGTTTATACCTGGACAGGAGGGAAGAGACCCAGTACTTC	CASSLYLDRREETQYF
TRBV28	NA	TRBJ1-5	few	TGTGCCAGCAGTTCTTCAGAGTGGACATCCGGGAGGGTTAGCAATCAGCCCCAGCATTTT	CASSSSEWTSGRVSNQPQHF